These T cell receptor beta chains were read from a single sample in a study of cytotoxic CD8 clonotypes in ibrutinib-treated CLL. The assay was immunoSEQ multiplex PCR, and TCRdb's table has in-frame clones only and misses some. There are some 140,000 clones in the sample; 84% occur only once, and roughly 3.3% lies in the top ten. The material was PBMCs, obtained after 24 months of ibrutinib treatment. Every receptor here comes from a human donor with chronic lymphocytic leukemia. CDR3s include the opening cysteine and the closing phenylalanine or tryptophan. A D gene is named only where the DNA matches it firmly. Some rows mark clone size as missing; the rest say once, few, many or name a class of expanded clone.

d_call	v_call	j_call	clone_size	cdr3_nt	cdr3_aa
-	TRBV6-5	TRBJ2-2	-	TGTGCCAGCAGTTCTCGAGCACCCGGGGAGCTGTTTTTT	CASSSRAPGELFF
-	TRBV7-7	TRBJ2-1	-	TGTGCCAGCAGCTTAAAACACCCCAGGAGTCCCTACAATGAGCAGTTCTTC	CASSLKHPRSPYNEQFF
TRBD1	TRBV10-3	TRBJ1-1	-	TGTGCCATCAGTCCATCAACAGGGGGTAGCACTGAAGCTTTCTTT	CAISPSTGGSTEAFF
TRBD1	TRBV19	TRBJ2-3	-	TGTGCCAGTAGTATTGGACAGGGAGTGGGCACAGATACGCAGTATTTT	CASSIGQGVGTDTQYF
TRBD1	TRBV7-2	TRBJ2-6	-	TGTGCCAGCAGCTCAAGGGGGCCTGGGGCCAACGTCCTGACTTTC	CASSSRGPGANVLTF
TRBD1	TRBV9	TRBJ2-5	-	TGTGCCAGCAGCCGGGACAGGGGGTCAGAGACCCAGTACTTC	CASSRDRGSETQYF
-	TRBV4-2	TRBJ1-1	-	TGTGCCAGCAGCCGAGGATCGATTGAAGCTTTCTTT	CASSRGSIEAFF
-	TRBV5-1	TRBJ1-6	-	TGCGCCAGCAGCTTGGCCGGGGAGTATAATTCACCCCTCCACTTT	CASSLAGEYNSPLHF
-	TRBV4-3	TRBJ1-1	-	TGCGCCAGCAGCCTGGGCACTGAAGCTTTCTTT	CASSLGTEAFF
TRBD2	TRBV18	TRBJ2-1	-	TGTGCCAGCTCACCACCGATCCGGGGGGGTTACAATGAGCAGTTCTTC	CASSPPIRGGYNEQFF
TRBD1	TRBV10-3	TRBJ2-2	once	TGTGCCATCAGTGAATTCGTGGGACAGGGAGGTACCGGGGAGCTGTTTTTT	CAISEFVGQGGTGELFF
TRBD1	TRBV27	TRBJ2-3	-	TGTGCCAGCAGTTTACTGGACAGGGGAACAGATACGCAGTATTTT	CASSLLDRGTDTQYF
TRBD2	TRBV27	TRBJ2-1	-	TGTGCCAGCAGTTTATGGCTAGCGGGGGACAATGAGCAGTTCTTC	CASSLWLAGDNEQFF
-	TRBV5-1	TRBJ2-2	-	TGCGCCAGCAGCTTTAAGGGCGTAGATACCGGGGAGCTGTTTTTT	CASSFKGVDTGELFF
TRBD1	TRBV6-1	TRBJ1-6	-	TGTGCCAGCAGTGTCGGACAGGGCGGCGATTCACCCCTCCACTTT	CASSVGQGGDSPLHF
TRBD2	TRBV9	TRBJ2-5	-	TGTGCCAGCAGCGTAGGTGGGCTAGCGGCTCAAGAGACCCAGTACTTC	CASSVGGLAAQETQYF
-	TRBV19	TRBJ2-5	-	TGTGCCAGTAGTAACCAAGAGACCCAGTACTTC	CASSNQETQYF
-	TRBV18	TRBJ1-4	-	TGTGCCAGCTCACCACTACAGGAGGTTAATGAAAAACTGTTTTTT	CASSPLQEVNEKLFF
-	TRBV11-3	TRBJ2-2	-	TGTGCCAGCAGCTTATCTCCGGGGGGCTACACCGGGGAGCTGTTTTTT	CASSLSPGGYTGELFF
-	TRBV30	TRBJ1-1	-	TGTGCCTGGAGTGCGGGCCAACGGGAAGCTTTCTTT	CAWSAGQREAFF
-	TRBV11-2	TRBJ1-6	-	TGTGCCAGCAGCTCAGGGGCGTTGTATAATTCACCCCTCCACTTT	CASSSGALYNSPLHF
-	TRBV11-2	TRBJ1-1	-	TGTGCCAGCAGCTTAGTGGGGGGAAACACTGAAGCTTTCTTT	CASSLVGGNTEAFF
-	TRBV7-6	TRBJ2-7	-	TGTGCCAGCAGCTTGGCGCGGAGTTACGAGCAGTACTTC	CASSLARSYEQYF
TRBD2	TRBV7-2	TRBJ2-1	-	TGTGCCAGCAGCTTTAGCGGGGGGGAAGGGGAGCAGTTCTTC	CASSFSGGEGEQFF
-	TRBV2	TRBJ1-4	-	TGTGCCAGCAGATGGAGGACAACTAATGAAAAACTGTTTTTT	CASRWRTTNEKLFF
-	TRBV23-1	TRBJ1-5	-	TGCGCCAGCAGTCAATCGTCCGCAGGGGCCCTCAATCAGCCCCAGCATTTT	CASSQSSAGALNQPQHF
TRBD1	TRBV7-6	TRBJ1-5	-	TGTGCCAGCAGCTTAGCGTACGACAGGGCGGGTCTTCATCAGCCCCAGCATTTT	CASSLAYDRAGLHQPQHF
TRBD1	TRBV11-2	TRBJ1-2	-	TGTGCCAGCAGCCCTCGACAGGGCCTGGCCTATGGCTACACCTTC	CASSPRQGLAYGYTF
-	TRBV6-6	TRBJ1-1	-	TGTGCCAGCAGACTCACTCACAGGGTACGCACTGAAGCTTTCTTT	CASRLTHRVRTEAFF
-	TRBV11-2	TRBJ2-7	-	TGTGCCAGCAGCTTAGGCCACATTGCTTACGAGCAGTACTTC	CASSLGHIAYEQYF
-	TRBV18	TRBJ1-1	-	TGTGCCAGCTCCCCGGGCGCGAACACTGAAGCTTTCTTT	CASSPGANTEAFF
-	TRBV2	TRBJ2-1	-	TGTGCCAGCAGTGGGGGGGCAGCCGACAATGAGCAGTTCTTC	CASSGGAADNEQFF
-	TRBV4-3	TRBJ1-1	-	TGCGCCAGCAGCCAGCGAGGGGGGACTGAAGCTTTCTTT	CASSQRGGTEAFF
-	TRBV7-2	TRBJ1-6	-	TGTGCCAGCAGCCGAGAAGGGGCTGCTTCACCCCTCCACTTT	CASSREGAASPLHF
-	TRBV7-2	TRBJ2-1	-	TGTGCCAGCAGCCTCTCAAGTTACAATGAGCAGTTCTTC	CASSLSSYNEQFF
TRBD1	TRBV18	TRBJ1-3	-	TGTGCCAGCTCACCGATACAGGGGCCTGGAAACACCATATATTTT	CASSPIQGPGNTIYF
-	TRBV6-1	TRBJ1-3	-	TGTGCCAGCAGAACAGGGAGAGGAAACACCATATATTTT	CASRTGRGNTIYF